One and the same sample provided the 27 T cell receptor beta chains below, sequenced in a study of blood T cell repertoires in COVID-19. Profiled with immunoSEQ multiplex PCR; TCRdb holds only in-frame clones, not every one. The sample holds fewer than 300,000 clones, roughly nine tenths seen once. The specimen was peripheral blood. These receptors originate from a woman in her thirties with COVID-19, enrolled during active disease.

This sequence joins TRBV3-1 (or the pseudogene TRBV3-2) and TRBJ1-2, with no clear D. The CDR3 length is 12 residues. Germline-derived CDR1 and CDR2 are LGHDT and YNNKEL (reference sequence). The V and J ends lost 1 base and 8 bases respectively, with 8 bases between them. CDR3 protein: CASSQGRGGYTF. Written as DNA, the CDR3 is TGTGCCAGCAGCCAAGGACGGGGAGGCTACACCTTC.

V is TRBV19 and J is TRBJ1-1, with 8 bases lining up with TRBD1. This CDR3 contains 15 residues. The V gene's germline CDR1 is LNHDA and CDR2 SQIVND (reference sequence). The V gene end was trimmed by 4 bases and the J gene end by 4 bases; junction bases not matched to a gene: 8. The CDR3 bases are TGTGCCAGTAGTACCTACGGACAGGGAGGCACTGAAGCTTTCTTT. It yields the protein CASSTYGQGGTEAFF.

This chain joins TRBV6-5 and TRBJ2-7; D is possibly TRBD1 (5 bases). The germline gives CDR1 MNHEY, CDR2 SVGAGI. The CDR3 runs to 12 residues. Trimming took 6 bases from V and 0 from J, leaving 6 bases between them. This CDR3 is CASRGLSYEQYF. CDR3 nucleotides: TGTGCCAGCAGGGGGCTCTCCTACGAGCAGTACTTC.

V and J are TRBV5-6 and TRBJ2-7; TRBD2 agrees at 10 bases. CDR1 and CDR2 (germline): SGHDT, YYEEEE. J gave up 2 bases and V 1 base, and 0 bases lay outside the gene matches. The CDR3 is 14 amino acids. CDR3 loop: CASSLLAGAYEQYF. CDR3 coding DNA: TGTGCCAGCAGCTTGCTAGCGGGGGCCTACGAGCAGTACTTC.

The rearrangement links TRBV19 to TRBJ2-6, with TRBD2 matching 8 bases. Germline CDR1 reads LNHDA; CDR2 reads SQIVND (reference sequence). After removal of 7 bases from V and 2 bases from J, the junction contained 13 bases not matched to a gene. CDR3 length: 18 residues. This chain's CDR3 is CASTTPRGGAAGANVLTF. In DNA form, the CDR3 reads TGTGCCAGTACTACCCCCCGGGGGGGGGCAGCTGGGGCCAACGTCCTGACTTTC.

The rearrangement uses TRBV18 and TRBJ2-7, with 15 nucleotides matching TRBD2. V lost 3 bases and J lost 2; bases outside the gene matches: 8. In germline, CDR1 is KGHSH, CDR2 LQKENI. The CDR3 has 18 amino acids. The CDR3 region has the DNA TGTGCCAGCTCACCCCCGGGACTAGCGGGGGGACGGGCCTACGAGCAGTACTTC. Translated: CASSPPGLAGGRAYEQYF.

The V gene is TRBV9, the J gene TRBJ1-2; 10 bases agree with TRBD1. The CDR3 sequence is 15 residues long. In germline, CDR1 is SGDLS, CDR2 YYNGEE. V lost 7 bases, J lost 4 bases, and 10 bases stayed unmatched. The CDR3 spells CASSQTGGAPYGYTF. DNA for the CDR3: TGTGCCAGCTCTCAGACAGGGGGCGCCCCCTATGGCTACACCTTC.

Here the CDR3 DNA reads TGTGCCAGCACATGTGAGGGGGTGGCGAGCTCCTACGAGCAGTACTTC. It yields the protein CASTCEGVASSYEQYF. The chain combines TRBV21-1 with TRBJ2-7; TRBD1, the D gene given by the table, was not confirmed from the DNA. TRBV21-1 is a documented pseudogene. The CDR3 has 16 residues.

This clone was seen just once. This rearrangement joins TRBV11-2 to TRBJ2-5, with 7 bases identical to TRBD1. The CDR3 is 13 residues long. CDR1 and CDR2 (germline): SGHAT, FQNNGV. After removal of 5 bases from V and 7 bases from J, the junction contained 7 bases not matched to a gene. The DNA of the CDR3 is TGTGCCAGCAGCCTCGACAGGGCAAGGACCCAGTACTTC. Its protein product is CASSLDRARTQYF.

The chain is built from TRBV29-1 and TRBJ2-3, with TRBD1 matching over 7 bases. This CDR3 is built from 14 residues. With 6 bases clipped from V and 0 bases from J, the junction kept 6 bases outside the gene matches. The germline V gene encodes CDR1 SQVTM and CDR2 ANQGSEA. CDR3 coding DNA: TGCAGCGTCGCCGGGACAGTCAGCACAGATACGCAGTATTTT. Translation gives CSVAGTVSTDTQYF.

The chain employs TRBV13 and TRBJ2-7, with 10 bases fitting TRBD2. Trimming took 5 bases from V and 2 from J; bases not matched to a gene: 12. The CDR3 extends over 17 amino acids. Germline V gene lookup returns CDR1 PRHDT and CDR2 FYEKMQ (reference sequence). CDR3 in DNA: TGTGCCAGCAGCCAGGGGGCTAGCGGGGGCCCTACCTACGAGCAGTACTTC. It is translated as CASSQGASGGPTYEQYF.

The CDR3 DNA follows: TGTGCCTGGAGTTCCGGGACAGGGGGTTGGGAGACCCAGTACTTC. Translation: CAWSSGTGGWETQYF. The V and J genes are TRBV30 and TRBJ2-5; 11 bases line up with TRBD1. CDR1 and CDR2 from the germline V gene are GTSNPN and SVGIG (reference sequence). CDR3 size: 15 residues. V trimming: 2 bases; J trimming: 5 bases; junction bases outside the gene matches: 7.

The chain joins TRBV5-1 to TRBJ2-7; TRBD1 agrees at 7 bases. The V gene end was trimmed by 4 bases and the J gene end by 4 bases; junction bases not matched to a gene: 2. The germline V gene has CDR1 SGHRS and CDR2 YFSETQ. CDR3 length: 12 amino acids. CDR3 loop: CASSARGYEQYF. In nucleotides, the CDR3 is TGCGCCAGCAGCGCCAGGGGGTACGAGCAGTACTTC.

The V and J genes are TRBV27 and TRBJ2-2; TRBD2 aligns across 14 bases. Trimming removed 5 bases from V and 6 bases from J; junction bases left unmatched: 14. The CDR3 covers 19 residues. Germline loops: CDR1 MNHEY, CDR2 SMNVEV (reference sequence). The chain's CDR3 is CASSTTGLAGGKIAGELFF. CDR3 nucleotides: TGTGCCAGCAGTACCACAGGACTAGCGGGGGGTAAGATCGCCGGGGAGCTGTTTTTT.

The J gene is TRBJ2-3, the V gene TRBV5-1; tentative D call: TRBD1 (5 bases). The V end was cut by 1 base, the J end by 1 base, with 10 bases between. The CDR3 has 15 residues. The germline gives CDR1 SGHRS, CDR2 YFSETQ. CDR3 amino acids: CASSLRGPGTDTQYF. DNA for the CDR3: TGCGCCAGCAGCTTGAGGGGCCCTGGCACAGATACGCAGTATTTT.

The CDR3 is CASSQDPGGNGYTF. The CDR3 DNA reads as TGCGCCAGCAGCCAAGACCCAGGGGGTAACGGCTACACCTTC. The V gene is TRBV4-1, the J gene TRBJ1-2; the match to TRBD1 covers 7 bases. The germline V gene has CDR1 MGHRA and CDR2 YSYEKL. V lost 0 bases to trimming and J lost 8 bases; unmatched junction nucleotides: 6. The CDR3 totals 14 residues.

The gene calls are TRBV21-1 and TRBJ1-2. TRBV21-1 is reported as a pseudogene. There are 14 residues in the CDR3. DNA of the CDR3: TGTGCCAGCAGCATCAACCTGGACGGGGATGGCTACACCTTC. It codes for CASSINLDGDGYTF.

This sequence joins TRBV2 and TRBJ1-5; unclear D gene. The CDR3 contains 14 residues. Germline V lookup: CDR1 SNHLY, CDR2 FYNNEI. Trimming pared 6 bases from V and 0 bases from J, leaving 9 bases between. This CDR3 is CASRHRYSNQPQHF. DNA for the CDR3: TGTGCCAGCAGACACAGATATAGCAATCAGCCCCAGCATTTT.

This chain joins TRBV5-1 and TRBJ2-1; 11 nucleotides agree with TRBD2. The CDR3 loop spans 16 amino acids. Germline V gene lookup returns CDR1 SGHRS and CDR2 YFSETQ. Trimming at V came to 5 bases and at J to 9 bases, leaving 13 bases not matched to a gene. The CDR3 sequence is CASRASTSGVIGEQFF. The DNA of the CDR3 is TGCGCCAGCAGGGCGTCGACTAGCGGGGTGATTGGTGAGCAGTTCTTC.

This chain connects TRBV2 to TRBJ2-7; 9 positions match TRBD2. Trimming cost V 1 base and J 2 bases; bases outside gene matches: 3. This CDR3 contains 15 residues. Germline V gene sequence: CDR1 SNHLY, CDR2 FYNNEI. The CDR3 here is CASSEGRGGTYEQYF. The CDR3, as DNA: TGTGCCAGCAGTGAAGGGCGGGGGGGAACCTACGAGCAGTACTTC.

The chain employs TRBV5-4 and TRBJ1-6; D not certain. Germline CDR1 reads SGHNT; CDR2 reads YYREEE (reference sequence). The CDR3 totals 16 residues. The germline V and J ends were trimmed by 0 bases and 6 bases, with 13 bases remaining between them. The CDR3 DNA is TGTGCCAGCAGCTTGGCCCCGGGAAAACTTAATTCACCCCTCCACTTT. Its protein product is CASSLAPGKLNSPLHF. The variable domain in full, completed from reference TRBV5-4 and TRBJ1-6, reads ETGVTQSPTHLIKTRGQQVTLRCSSQSGHNTVSWYQQALGQGPQFIFQYYREEENGRGNFPPRFSGLQFPNYSSELNVNALELDDSALYLCASSLAPGKLNSPLHFGNGTRLTVT.

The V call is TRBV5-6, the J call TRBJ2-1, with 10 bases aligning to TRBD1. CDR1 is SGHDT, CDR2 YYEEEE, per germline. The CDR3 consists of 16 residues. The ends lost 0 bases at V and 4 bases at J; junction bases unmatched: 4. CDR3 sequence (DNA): TGTGCCAGCAGCTTGGAGGGACAGGGGTTATACAATGAGCAGTTCTTC. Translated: CASSLEGQGLYNEQFF.

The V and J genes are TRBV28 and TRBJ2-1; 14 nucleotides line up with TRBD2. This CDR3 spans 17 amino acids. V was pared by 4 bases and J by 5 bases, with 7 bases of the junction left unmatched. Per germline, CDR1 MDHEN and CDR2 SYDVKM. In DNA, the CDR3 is TGTGCCAGCAGTTCGTACCGACTAGCGGGGGGGAACAATGAGCAGTTCTTC. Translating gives CASSSYRLAGGNNEQFF.

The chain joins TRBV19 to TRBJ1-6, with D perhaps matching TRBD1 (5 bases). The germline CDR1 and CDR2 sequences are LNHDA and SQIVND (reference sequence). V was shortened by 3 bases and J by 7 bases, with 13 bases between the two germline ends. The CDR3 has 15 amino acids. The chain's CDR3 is CASSILAGRNSPLHF. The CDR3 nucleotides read TGTGCCAGTAGTATTCTGGCAGGGCGAAATTCACCCCTCCACTTT.

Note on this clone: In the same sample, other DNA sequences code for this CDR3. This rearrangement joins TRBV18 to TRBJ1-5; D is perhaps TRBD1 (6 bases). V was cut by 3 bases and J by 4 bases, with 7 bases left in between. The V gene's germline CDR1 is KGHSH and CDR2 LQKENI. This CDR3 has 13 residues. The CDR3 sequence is CASSPGQNQPQHF. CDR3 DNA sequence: TGTGCCAGCTCACCTGGACAGAATCAGCCCCAGCATTTT.

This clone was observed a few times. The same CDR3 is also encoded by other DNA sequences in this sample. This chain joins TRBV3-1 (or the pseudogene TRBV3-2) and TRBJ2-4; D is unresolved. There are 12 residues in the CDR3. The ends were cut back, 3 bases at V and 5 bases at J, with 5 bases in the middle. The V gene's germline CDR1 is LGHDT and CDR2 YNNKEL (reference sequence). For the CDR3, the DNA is TGTGCCAGCAGCCAGGCTGAAAACATTCAGTACTTC. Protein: CASSQAENIQYF.

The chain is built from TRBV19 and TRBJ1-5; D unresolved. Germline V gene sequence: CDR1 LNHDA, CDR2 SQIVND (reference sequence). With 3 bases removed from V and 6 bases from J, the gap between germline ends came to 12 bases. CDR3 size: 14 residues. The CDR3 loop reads CASSMWGRGQPQHF. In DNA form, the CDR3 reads TGTGCCAGTAGTATGTGGGGTCGGGGTCAGCCCCAGCATTTT.